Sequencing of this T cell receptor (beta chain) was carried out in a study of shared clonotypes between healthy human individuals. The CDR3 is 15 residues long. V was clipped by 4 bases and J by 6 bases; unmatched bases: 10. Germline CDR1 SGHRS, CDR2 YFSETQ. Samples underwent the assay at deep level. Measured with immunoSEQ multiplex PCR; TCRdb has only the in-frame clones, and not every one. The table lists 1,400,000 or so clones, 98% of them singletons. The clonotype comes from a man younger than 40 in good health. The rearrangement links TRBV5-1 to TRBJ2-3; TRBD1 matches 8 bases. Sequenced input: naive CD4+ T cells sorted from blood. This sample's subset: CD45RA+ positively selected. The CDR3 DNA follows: TGCGCCAGCAGCAGTAGAGGGACAGGCCGGGATACGCAGTATTTT. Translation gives CASSSRGTGRDTQYF.